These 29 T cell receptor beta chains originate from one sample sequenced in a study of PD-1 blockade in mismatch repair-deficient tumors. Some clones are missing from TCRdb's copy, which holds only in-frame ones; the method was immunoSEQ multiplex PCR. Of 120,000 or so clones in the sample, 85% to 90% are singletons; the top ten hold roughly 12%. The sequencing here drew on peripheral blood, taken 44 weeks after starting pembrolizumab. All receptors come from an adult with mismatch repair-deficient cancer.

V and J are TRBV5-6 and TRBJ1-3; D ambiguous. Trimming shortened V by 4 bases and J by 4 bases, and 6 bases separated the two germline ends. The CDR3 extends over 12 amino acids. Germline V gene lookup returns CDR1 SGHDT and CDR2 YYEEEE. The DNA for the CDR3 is TGTGCCAGCAGCCCCGGAGGAAACACCATATATTTT. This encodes CASSPGGNTIYF.

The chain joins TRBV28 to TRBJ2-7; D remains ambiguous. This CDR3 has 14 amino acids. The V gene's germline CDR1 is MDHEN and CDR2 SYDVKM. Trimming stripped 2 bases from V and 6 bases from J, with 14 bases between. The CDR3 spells CASSLPLYPSEQYF. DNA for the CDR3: TGTGCCAGCAGTTTACCCCTATACCCCTCCGAGCAGTACTTC.

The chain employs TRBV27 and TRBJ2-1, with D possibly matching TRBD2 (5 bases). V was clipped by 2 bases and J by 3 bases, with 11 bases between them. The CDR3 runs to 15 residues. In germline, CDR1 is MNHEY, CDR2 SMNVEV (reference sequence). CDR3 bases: TGTGCCAGCAGTTTACAGCGGTATATCTACAATGAGCAGTTCTTC. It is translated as CASSLQRYIYNEQFF.

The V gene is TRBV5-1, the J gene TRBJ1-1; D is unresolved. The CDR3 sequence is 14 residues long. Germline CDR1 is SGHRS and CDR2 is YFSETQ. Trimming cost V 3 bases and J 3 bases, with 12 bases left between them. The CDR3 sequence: CASSSLREYTEAFF. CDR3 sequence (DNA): TGCGCCAGCAGCTCCCTAAGGGAGTACACTGAAGCTTTCTTT.

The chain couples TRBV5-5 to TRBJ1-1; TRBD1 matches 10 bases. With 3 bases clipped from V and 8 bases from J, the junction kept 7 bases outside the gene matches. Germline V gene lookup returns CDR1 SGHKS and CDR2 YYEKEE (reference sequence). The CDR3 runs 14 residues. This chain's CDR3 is CASSSTGGSREAFF. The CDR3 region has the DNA TGTGCCAGCAGCTCGACAGGGGGCTCTCGGGAAGCTTTCTTT.

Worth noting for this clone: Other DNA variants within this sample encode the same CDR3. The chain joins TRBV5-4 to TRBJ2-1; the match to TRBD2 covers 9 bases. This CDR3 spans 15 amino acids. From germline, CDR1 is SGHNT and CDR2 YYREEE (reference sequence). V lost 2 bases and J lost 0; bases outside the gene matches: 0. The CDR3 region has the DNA TGTGCCAGCAGCTTTAGCGGGGGCTCCTACAATGAGCAGTTCTTC. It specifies CASSFSGGSYNEQFF.

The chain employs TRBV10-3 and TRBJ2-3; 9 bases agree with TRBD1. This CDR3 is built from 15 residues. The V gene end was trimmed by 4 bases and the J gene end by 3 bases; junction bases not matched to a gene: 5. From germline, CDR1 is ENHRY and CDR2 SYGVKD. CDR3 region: CAISGPGQGTDTQYF. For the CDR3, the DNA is TGTGCCATCAGTGGGCCGGGACAGGGAACAGATACGCAGTATTTT.

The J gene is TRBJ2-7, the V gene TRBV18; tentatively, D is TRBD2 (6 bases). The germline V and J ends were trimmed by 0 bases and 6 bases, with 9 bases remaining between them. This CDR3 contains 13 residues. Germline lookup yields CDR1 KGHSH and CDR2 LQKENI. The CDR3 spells CASSPPGGGEQYF. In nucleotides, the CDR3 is TGTGCCAGCTCACCACCGGGGGGTGGCGAGCAGTACTTC.

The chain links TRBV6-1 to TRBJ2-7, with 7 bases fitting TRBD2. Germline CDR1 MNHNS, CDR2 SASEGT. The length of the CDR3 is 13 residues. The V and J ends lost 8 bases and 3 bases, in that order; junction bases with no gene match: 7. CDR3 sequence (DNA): TGTGCCAGCGGGGAGCGGGACGGCTACGAGCAGTACTTC. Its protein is CASGERDGYEQYF.

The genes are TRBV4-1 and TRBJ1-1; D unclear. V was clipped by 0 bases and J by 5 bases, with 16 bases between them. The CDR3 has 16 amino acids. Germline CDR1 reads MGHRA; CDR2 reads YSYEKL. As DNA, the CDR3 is TGCGCCAGCAGCCAAGATCTTTCTTTCATGGGGACTGAAGCTTTCTTT. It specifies CASSQDLSFMGTEAFF.

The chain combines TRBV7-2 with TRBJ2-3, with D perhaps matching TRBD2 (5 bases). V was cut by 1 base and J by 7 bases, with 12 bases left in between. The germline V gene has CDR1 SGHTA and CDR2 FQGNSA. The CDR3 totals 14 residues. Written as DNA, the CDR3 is TGTGCCAGCAGCTTAGGGGGAGACCTCAATACGCAGTATTTT. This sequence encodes CASSLGGDLNTQYF.

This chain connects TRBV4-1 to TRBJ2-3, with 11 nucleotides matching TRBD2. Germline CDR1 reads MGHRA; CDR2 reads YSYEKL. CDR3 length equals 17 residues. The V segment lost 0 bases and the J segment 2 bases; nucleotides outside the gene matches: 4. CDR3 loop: CASSQEWGLADTDTQYF. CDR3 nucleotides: TGCGCCAGCAGCCAAGAATGGGGACTAGCGGACACAGATACGCAGTATTTT.

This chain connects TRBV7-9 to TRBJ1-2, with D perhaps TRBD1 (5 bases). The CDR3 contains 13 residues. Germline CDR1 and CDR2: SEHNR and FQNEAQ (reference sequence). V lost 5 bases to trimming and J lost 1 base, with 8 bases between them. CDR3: CASSRGFNYGYTF. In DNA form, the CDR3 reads TGTGCCAGCAGCCGGGGGTTTAACTATGGCTACACCTTC.

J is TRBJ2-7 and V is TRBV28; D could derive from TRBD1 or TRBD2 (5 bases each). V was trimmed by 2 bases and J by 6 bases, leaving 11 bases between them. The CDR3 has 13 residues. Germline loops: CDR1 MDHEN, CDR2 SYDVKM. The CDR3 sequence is CASSLSTRGEQYF. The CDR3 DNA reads TGTGCCAGCAGTTTAAGTACGAGGGGCGAGCAGTACTTC.

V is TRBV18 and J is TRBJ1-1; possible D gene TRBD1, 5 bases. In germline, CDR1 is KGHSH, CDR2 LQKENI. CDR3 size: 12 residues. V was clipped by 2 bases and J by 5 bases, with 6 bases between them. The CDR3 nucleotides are TGTGCCAGCTCACCATGGGGGACTGAAGCTTTCTTT. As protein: CASSPWGTEAFF.

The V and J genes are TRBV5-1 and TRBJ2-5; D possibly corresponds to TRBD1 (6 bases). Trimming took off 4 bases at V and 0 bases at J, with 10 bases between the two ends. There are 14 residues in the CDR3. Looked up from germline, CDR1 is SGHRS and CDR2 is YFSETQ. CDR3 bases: TGCGCCAGCAGCCCTGGACAGAACCAAGAGACCCAGTACTTC. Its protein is CASSPGQNQETQYF.

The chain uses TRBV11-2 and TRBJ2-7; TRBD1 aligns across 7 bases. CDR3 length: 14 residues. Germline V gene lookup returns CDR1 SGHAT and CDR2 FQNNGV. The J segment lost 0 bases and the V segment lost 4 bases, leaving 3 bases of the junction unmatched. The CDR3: CASSSGQASYEQYF. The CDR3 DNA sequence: TGTGCCAGCAGCTCCGGACAGGCCTCCTACGAGCAGTACTTC.

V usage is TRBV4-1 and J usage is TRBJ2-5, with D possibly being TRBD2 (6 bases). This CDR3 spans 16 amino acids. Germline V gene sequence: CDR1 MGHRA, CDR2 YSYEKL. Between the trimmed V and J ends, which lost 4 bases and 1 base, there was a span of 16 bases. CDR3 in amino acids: CASSPTILASQETQYF. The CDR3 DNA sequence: TGCGCCAGCAGCCCAACTATTCTAGCGTCCCAAGAGACCCAGTACTTC.

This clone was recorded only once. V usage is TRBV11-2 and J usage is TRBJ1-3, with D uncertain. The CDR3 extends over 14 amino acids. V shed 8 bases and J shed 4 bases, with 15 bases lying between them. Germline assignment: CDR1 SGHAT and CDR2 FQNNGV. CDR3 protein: CASVPGVAGNTIYF. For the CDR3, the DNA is TGTGCCAGCGTTCCTGGGGTTGCCGGAAACACCATATATTTT. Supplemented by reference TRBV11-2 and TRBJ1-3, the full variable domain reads EAGVAQSPRYKIIEKRQSVAFWCNPISGHATLYWYQQILGQGPKLLIQFQNNGVVDDSQLPKDRFSAERLKGVDSTLKIQPAKLEDSAVYLCASVPGVAGNTIYFGEGSWLTVV.

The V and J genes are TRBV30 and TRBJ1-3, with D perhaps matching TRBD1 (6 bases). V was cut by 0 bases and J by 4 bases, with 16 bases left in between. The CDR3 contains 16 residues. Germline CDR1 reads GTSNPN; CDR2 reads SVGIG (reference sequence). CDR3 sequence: CAWSVRERGKGNTIYF. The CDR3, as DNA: TGTGCCTGGAGTGTACGGGAAAGGGGGAAGGGAAACACCATATATTTT.

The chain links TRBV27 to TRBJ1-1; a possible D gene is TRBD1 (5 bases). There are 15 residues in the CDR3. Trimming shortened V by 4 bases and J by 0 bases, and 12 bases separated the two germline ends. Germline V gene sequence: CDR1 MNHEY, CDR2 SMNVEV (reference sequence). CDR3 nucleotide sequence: TGTGCCAGCAGTTACTCCCGGGACCTGAACACTGAAGCTTTCTTT. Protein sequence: CASSYSRDLNTEAFF.

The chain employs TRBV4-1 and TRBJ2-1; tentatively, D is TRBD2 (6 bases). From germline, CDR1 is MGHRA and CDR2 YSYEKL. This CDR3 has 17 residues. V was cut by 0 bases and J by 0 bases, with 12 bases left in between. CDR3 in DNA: TGCGCCAGCAGCCAAGATCGGCGGGGCTACTCCTACAATGAGCAGTTCTTC. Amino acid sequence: CASSQDRRGYSYNEQFF.

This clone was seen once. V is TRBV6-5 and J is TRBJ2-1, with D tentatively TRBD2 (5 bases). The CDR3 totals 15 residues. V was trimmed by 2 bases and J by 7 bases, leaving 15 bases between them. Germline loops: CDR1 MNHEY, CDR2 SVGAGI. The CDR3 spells CASSYLGVGINEQFF. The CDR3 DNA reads TGTGCCAGCAGTTACCTGGGAGTCGGAATAAATGAGCAGTTCTTC.

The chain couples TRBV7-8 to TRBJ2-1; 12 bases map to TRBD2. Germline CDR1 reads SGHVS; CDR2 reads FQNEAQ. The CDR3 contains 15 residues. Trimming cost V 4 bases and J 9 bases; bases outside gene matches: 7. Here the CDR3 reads CASSSSSGRAREQFF. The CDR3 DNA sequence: TGTGCCAGCAGCTCTTCTAGCGGGAGGGCGCGTGAGCAGTTCTTC.

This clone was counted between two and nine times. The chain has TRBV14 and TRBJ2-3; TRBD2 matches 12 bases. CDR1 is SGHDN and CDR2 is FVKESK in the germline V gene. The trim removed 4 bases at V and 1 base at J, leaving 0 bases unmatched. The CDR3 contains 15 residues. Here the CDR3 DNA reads TGTGCCAGCAGCCGACTAGCGGGAGGCACAGATACGCAGTATTTT. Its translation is CASSRLAGGTDTQYF.

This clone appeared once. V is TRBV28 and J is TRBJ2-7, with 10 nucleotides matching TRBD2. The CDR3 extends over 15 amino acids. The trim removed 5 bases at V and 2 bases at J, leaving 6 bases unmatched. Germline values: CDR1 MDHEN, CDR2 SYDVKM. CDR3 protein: CASSDLAGDPYEQYF. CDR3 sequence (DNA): TGTGCCAGCAGTGACCTAGCGGGAGATCCCTACGAGCAGTACTTC.

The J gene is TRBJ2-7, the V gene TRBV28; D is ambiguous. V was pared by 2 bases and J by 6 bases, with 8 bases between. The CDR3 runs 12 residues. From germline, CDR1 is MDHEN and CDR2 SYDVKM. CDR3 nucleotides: TGTGCCAGCAGTTTACGAGAGCGCGAGCAGTACTTC. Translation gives CASSLREREQYF.

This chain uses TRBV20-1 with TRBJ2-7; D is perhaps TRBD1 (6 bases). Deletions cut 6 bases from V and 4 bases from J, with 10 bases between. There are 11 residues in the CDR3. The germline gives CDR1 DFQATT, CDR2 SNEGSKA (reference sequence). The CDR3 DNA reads TGCAGTGCCTTAGGGGGTTACGAGCAGTACTTC. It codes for CSALGGYEQYF.

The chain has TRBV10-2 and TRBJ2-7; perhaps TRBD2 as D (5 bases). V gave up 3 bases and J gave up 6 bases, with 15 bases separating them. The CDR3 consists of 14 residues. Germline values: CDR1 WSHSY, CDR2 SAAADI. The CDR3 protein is CASSDPIGGREQYF. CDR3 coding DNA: TGCGCCAGCAGTGACCCTATTGGAGGTCGCGAGCAGTACTTC.